The clone carrying this TCR beta chain occurred a few times. These data originate in a study of blood T cell repertoires in COVID-19. Study-level information: T cells, B-cell-depleted T cells, or PBMCs provided the cDNA or gDNA that served as material.

Authors' processing steps: Nucleated cell number was recorded as an estimate derived from reference gene primer amplification. The table came from immunoSEQ multiplex PCR; TCRdb's copy has only in-frame clones and leaves some out. That table gives V, J and clone size, and the DNA gave D and trimming. The table shows 270,000 or so clones, with roughly 84% occurring only once. Germline V lookup: CDR1 SGHDN, CDR2 FVKESK. The V end was cut by 0 bases, the J end by 1 base, with 9 bases between. CDR3 length equals 15 residues. The chain employs TRBV14 and TRBJ2-5; D unresolved. The sequencing sample was made of peripheral blood. This clonotype was obtained from a young woman with acute or convalescent COVID-19. The CDR3 sequence is CASSQDVVSQETQYF. For the CDR3, the DNA is TGTGCCAGCAGCCAAGATGTCGTCAGCCAAGAGACCCAGTACTTC.